This TCR beta chain was identified in a study of blood T cells in healthy people across ages. Findings and caveats of the study: It was found that TCR beta diversity correlated strongly with the percentage of naive T cells. Comparison with aged donors showed that long-lived donors had more naive CD4+ cells and higher diversity.

Note on this clonotype: Its specificity is unknown.

Together with a sample-barcoded 5' primer, a J-beta primer mix was included in a second PCR lasting about 7 to 11 cycles. MiXCR was run by TCRdb on the 5' RACE reads, yielding one entry per CDR3 protein. The sample lists 1.5 million to 2 million distinct CDR3 sequences, about 31% occurring once. CDR3 size: 16 residues. Germline values: CDR1 SGHTS, CDR2 YDEGEE. The junction had 10 bases not matched to a gene; V was cut back by 4 bases and J by 4 bases. This chain uses TRBV5-8 with TRBJ2-3, with TRBD2 identical over 9 bases. Sequenced input: blood. This receptor was taken from a woman aged 30 to 39 in good health. CDR3 amino acids: CASSDIGGRAADTQYF. Written as DNA, the CDR3 is TGTGCCAGCAGCGACATTGGCGGGAGGGCCGCAGATACGCAGTATTTT.